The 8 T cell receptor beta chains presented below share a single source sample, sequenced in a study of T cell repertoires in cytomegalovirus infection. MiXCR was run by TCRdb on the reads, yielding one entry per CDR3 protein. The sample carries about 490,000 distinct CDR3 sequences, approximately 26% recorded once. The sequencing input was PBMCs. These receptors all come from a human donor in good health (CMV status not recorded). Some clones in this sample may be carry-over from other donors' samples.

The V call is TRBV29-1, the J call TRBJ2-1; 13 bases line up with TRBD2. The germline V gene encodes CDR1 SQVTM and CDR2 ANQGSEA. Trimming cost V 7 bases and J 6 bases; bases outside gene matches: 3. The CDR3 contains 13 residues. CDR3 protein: CSDGLAGVNEQFF. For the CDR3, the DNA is TGCAGCGACGGACTAGCGGGGGTCAATGAGCAGTTCTTC.

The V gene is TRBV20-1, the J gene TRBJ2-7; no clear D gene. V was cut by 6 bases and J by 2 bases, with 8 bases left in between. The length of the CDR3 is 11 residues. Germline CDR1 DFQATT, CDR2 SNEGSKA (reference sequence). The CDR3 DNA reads TGCAGTGCCACGGATCCCTACGAGCAGTACTTC. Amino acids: CSATDPYEQYF.

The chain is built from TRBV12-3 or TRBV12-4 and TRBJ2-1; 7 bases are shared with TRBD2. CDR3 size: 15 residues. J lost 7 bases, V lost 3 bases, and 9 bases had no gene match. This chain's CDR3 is CASSFFGGRENEQFF. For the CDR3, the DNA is TGTGCCAGCAGTTTTTTTGGGGGGAGGGAGAATGAGCAGTTCTTC.

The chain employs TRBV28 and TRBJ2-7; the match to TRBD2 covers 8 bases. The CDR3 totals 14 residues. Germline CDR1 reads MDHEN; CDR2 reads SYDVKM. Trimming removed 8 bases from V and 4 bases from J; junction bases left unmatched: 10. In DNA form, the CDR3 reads TGTGCCAGCTGCCGGACTAGCAGGGAGTACGAGCAGTACTTC. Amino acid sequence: CASCRTSREYEQYF. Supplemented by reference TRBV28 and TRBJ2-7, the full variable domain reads DVKVTQSSRYLVKRTGEKVFLECVQDMDHENMFWYRQDPGLGLRLIYFSYDVKMKEKGDIPEGYSVSREKKERFSLILESASTNQTSMYLCASCRTSREYEQYFGPGTRLTVT.

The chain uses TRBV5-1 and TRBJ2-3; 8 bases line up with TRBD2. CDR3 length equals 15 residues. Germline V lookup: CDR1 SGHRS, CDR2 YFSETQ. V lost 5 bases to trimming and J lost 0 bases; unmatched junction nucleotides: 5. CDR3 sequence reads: CASSRAGASTDTQYF. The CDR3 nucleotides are TGCGCCAGCAGTAGAGCGGGGGCTAGCACAGATACGCAGTATTTT.

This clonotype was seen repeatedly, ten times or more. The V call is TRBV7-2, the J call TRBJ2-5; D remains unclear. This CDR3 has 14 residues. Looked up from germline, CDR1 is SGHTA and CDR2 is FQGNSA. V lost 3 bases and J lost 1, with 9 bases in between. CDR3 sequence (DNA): TGTGCCAGCAGCTTCCGGAGAACCCAAGAGACCCAGTACTTC. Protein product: CASSFRRTQETQYF.

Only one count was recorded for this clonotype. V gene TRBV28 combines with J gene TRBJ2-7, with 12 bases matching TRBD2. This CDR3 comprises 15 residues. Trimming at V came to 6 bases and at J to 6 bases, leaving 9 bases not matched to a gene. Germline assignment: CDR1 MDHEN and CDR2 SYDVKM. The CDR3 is CASSSSGTSGSEQYF. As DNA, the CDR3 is TGTGCCAGCAGCTCATCCGGGACTAGCGGGTCCGAGCAGTACTTC.

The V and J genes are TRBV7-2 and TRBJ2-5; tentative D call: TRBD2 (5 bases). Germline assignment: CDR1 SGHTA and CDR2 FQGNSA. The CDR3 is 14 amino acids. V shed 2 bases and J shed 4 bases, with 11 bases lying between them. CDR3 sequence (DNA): TGTGCCAGCAGCTTATTGGGCGGGTCAGAGACCCAGTACTTC. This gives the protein CASSLLGGSETQYF.